These 15 T cell receptor beta chains share one sample of origin, sequenced in a study of shared clonotypes between healthy human individuals. The protocol was immunoSEQ multiplex PCR, while the TCRdb copy is restricted to in-frame clones and leaves out a portion. The profile shows approximately 980,000 clones, 76% of them singletons. Sequencing used memory CD4+ T cells sorted from blood. Noted subset: CD45RA-negative fraction. All receptors derive from a young man in good health.

Concerning this clone: This may stem from a read error, because a much larger clone lies one nucleotide away. The same CDR3 arises from other DNA sequences in this sample as well. The V and J genes are TRBV7-2 and TRBJ1-2, with D uncertain. V gave up 3 bases and J gave up 0 bases, with 2 bases separating them. Germline-derived CDR1 and CDR2 are SGHTA and FQGNSA. The CDR3 runs to 12 residues. The CDR3 DNA sequence: TGTGCCAGCAGCTTGACTAACTATGGCTACACCTTC. Protein product: CASSLTNYGYTF.

This clone was observed a single time. The same CDR3 is also encoded by other DNA sequences in this sample. CDR3 in DNA: TGTGCCAGCAGCGCCGGCGGAAACACCATATATTTT. As protein: CASSAGGNTIYF. The rearrangement joins TRBV2 to TRBJ1-3; D call uncertain. Germline loops: CDR1 SNHLY, CDR2 FYNNEI. V lost 6 bases and J lost 4, with 7 bases in between. The CDR3 length is 12 residues.

The chain combines TRBV2 with TRBJ1-3; no clear D gene. This CDR3 contains 15 residues. Germline V gene lookup returns CDR1 SNHLY and CDR2 FYNNEI. V gave up 6 bases and J gave up 0 bases, with 12 bases separating them. The DNA for the CDR3 is TGTGCCAGCAGGAGGACCGAGTACTCTGGAAACACCATATATTTT. Translating gives CASRRTEYSGNTIYF.

The rearrangement links TRBV19 to TRBJ1-5; D may be TRBD1 (6 bases). This CDR3 comprises 14 residues. V was cut by 8 bases and J by 0 bases, with 11 bases left in between. Germline values: CDR1 LNHDA, CDR2 SQIVND (reference sequence). This CDR3 reads CASEQGYSNQPQHF. CDR3 nucleotide sequence: TGTGCCAGTGAACAGGGCTATAGCAATCAGCCCCAGCATTTT.

The table lists this clone with a few counts. Germline is not matched at one junction end, which may reflect a read error. The CDR3 loop is CASSFQTSGGKLEF. The CDR3 bases are TGTGCCAGCAGCTTTCAGACTAGCGGGGGTAAATTAGAATTC. The rearrangement uses TRBV7-2 and TRBJ2-7, with 12 nucleotides matching TRBD2. Germline assignment: CDR1 SGHTA and CDR2 FQGNSA. CDR3 length equals 14 residues. Full variable domain (missing parts from reference TRBV7-2 and TRBJ2-7): GAGVSQSPSNKVTEKGKDVELRCDPISGHTALYWYRQSLGQGLEFLIYFQGNSAPDKSGLPSDRFSAERTGGSVSTLTIQRTQQEDSAVYLCASSFQTSGGKLEFGPGTRLTVT.

The genes are TRBV7-6 and TRBJ2-7; tentative D call: TRBD1 (6 bases). Between the trimmed V and J ends, which lost 7 bases and 2 bases, there was a span of 12 bases. Germline V gives CDR1 SGHVS, CDR2 FNYEAQ. The CDR3 contains 13 residues. The CDR3 here is CASTEGVPYEQYF. CDR3 nucleotides: TGTGCCAGCACCGAGGGGGTACCCTACGAGCAGTACTTC.

The chain carries TRBV6-1 and TRBJ1-2; D is unresolved. The ends were cut back, 3 bases at V and 7 bases at J, with 6 bases in the middle. Germline loops: CDR1 MNHNS, CDR2 SASEGT. The CDR3 is made up of 11 amino acids. The CDR3 here is CASSETFGYTF. The CDR3 nucleotides read TGTGCCAGCAGTGAGACCTTTGGCTACACCTTC.

This clone was counted between two and nine times. At the DNA level, this CDR3 is encoded by other sequences in the same sample as well. The V and J genes are TRBV5-1 and TRBJ2-7; D tentatively reads TRBD1 or TRBD2 (5 bases each). This CDR3 has 15 residues. Germline CDR1 reads SGHRS; CDR2 reads YFSETQ. The germline V and J ends were trimmed by 4 bases and 2 bases, with 16 bases remaining between them. The DNA for the CDR3 is TGCGCCAGCAGCCCAACCGGGACGGCAACCTACGAGCAGTACTTC. Translated: CASSPTGTATYEQYF. Full variable domain (rest looked up from reference TRBV5-1 and TRBJ2-7): KAGVTQTPRYLIKTRGQQVTLSCSPISGHRSVSWYQQTPGQGLQFLFEYFSETQRNKGNFPGRFSGRQFSNSRSEMNVSTLELGDSALYLCASSPTGTATYEQYFGPGTRLTVT.

The gene calls are TRBV10-3 and TRBJ2-5; D uncertain. This CDR3 spans 10 amino acids. The germline V and J ends were trimmed by 6 bases and 5 bases, with 4 bases remaining between them. Germline V gene lookup returns CDR1 ENHRY and CDR2 SYGVKD. CDR3 nucleotides: TGTGCCATCAGCGTTGAGACCCAGTACTTC. This sequence encodes CAISVETQYF.

The chain links TRBV15 to TRBJ1-2, with no clear D. The germline V and J ends were trimmed by 0 bases and 4 bases, with 12 bases remaining between them. The CDR3 is 15 residues long. CDR1 and CDR2 (germline): LNHNV, YYDKDF (reference sequence). CDR3 sequence: CATSRDRETPYGYTF. In DNA, the CDR3 is TGTGCCACCAGCAGAGATCGCGAGACACCCTATGGCTACACCTTC.

This chain links TRBV5-1 with TRBJ2-1; D gene ambiguous. Germline V gene lookup returns CDR1 SGHRS and CDR2 YFSETQ. Deletions cut 1 base from V and 4 bases from J, with 12 bases between. The CDR3 has 15 amino acids. The CDR3 loop reads CASSLQIGGYNEQFF. In nucleotides, the CDR3 is TGCGCCAGCAGCTTGCAGATCGGCGGTTACAATGAGCAGTTCTTC.

The V gene is TRBV30, the J gene TRBJ2-5; a weak D match, TRBD1 (6 bases). The V end lost 0 bases, the J end lost 5 bases, and 22 bases lay between the germline ends. CDR1 and CDR2 from the germline V gene are GTSNPN and SVGIG (reference sequence). CDR3 length: 17 residues. The CDR3 sequence is CAWSVSGGGRLRETQYF. CDR3 in DNA: TGTGCCTGGAGTGTAAGCGGTGGGGGCAGGTTAAGGGAGACCCAGTACTTC.

CDR3 protein: CASSVQGGHEQYF. DNA of the CDR3: TGTGCCAGCAGTGTCCAGGGGGGCCACGAGCAGTACTTC. The genes are TRBV2 and TRBJ2-7; a weak D match, TRBD1 (7 bases). The germline gives CDR1 SNHLY, CDR2 FYNNEI. This CDR3 spans 13 amino acids. The germline V and J ends were trimmed by 4 bases and 5 bases, with 12 bases remaining between them. The full variable domain, in which reference TRBV2 and TRBJ2-7 provide the parts outside the CDR3, is EPEVTQTPSHQVTQMGQEVILRCVPISNHLYFYWYRQILGQKVEFLVSFYNNEISEKSEIFDDQFSVERPDGSNFTLKIRSTKLEDSAMYFCASSVQGGHEQYFGPGTRLTVT.

This chain uses TRBV15 with TRBJ2-1; 8 nucleotides match TRBD2. CDR1 is LNHNV, CDR2 YYDKDF, per germline (reference sequence). The CDR3 spans 15 residues. With 5 bases clipped from V and 5 bases from J, the junction kept 8 bases outside the gene matches. The CDR3 region is CATSPQLSGNNEQFF. CDR3 coding DNA: TGTGCCACCAGCCCCCAACTTAGCGGGAACAATGAGCAGTTCTTC.

V gene TRBV30 combines with J gene TRBJ1-2, with D maybe TRBD1 (6 bases). Germline lookup yields CDR1 GTSNPN and CDR2 SVGIG (reference sequence). The CDR3 totals 13 residues. V lost 2 bases, J lost 7 bases, and 14 bases lay in between. CDR3 protein: CAWSLQGSGGYTF. The CDR3 nucleotides are TGTGCCTGGAGTTTACAGGGCTCAGGTGGCTACACCTTC.